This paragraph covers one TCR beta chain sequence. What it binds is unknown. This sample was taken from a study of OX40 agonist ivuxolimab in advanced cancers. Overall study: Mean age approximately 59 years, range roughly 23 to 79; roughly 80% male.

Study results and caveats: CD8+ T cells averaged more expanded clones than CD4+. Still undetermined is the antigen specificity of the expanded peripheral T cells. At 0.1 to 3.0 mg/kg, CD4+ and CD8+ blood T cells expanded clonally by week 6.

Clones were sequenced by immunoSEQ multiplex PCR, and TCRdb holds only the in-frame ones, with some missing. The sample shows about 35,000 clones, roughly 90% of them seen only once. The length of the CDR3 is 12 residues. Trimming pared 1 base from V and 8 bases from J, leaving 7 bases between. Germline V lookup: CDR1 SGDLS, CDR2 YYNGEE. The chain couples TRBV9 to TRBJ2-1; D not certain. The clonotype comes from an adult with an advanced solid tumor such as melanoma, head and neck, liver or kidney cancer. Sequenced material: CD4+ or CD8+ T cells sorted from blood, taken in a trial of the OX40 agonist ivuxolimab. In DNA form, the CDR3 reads TGTGCCAGCAGCGTAAAGCTAGATGAGCAGTTCTTC. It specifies CASSVKLDEQFF.